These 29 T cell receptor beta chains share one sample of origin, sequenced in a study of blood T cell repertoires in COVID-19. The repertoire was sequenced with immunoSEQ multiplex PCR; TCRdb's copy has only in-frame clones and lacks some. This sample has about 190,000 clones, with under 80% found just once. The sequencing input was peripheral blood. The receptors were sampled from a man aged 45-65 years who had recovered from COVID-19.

CDR3 loop: CASRIGTSGSYEQYF. The CDR3 coding sequence is TGTGCCAGCAGAATCGGGACTAGCGGGAGCTACGAGCAGTACTTC. The J gene is TRBJ2-7, the V gene TRBV19, with 14 nucleotides matching TRBD2. V shed 9 bases and J 3 bases; nucleotides not matched to a gene: 7. The germline gives CDR1 LNHDA, CDR2 SQIVND (reference sequence). This CDR3 has 15 amino acids.

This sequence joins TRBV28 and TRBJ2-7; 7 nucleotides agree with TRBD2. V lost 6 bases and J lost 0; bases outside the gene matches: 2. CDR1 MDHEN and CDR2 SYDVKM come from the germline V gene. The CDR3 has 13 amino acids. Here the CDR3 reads CASRGGSSYEQYF. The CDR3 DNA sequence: TGTGCCAGCAGGGGCGGGAGCTCCTACGAGCAGTACTTC.

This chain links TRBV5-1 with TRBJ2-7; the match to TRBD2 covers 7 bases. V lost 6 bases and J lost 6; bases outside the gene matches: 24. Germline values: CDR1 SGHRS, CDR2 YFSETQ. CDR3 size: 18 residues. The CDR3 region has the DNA TGCGCCAGCAAAGCTTGGGTGTCGGGAGGCGCCTCCATCGGCGAGCAGTACTTC. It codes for CASKAWVSGGASIGEQYF.

The CDR3 DNA sequence: TGTGCCAGCATGCTAGCCAGCTACAATGAGCAGTTCTTC. This codes for CASMLASYNEQFF. This chain connects TRBV2 to TRBJ2-1; D may be TRBD2 (5 bases). The V end was cut by 7 bases, the J end by 3 bases, with 10 bases between. Germline CDR1 and CDR2: SNHLY and FYNNEI. The CDR3 totals 13 residues.

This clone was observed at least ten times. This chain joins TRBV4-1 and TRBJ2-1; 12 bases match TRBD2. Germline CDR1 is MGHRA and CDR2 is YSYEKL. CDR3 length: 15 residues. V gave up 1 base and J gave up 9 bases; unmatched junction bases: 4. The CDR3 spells CASSQGLAGAVEQFF. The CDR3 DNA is TGCGCCAGCAGCCAAGGACTAGCGGGAGCGGTTGAGCAGTTCTTC.

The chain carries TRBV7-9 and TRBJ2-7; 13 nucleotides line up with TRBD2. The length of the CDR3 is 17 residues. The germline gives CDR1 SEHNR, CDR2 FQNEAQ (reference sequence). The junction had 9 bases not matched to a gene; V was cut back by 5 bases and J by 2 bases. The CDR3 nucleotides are TGTGCCAGCAGCCGCGGACTAGCGGGAGATAGGGCCTACGAGCAGTACTTC. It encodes CASSRGLAGDRAYEQYF.

The CDR3 sequence is CASRTAATNTGELFF. CDR3 nucleotides: TGTGCCAGTAGAACGGCGGCTACGAACACCGGGGAGCTGTTTTTT. The chain combines TRBV19 with TRBJ2-2; D unresolved. The V gene's germline CDR1 is LNHDA and CDR2 SQIVND (reference sequence). V dropped 6 bases and J dropped 0 bases, with 11 bases sitting between them. CDR3 size: 15 residues.

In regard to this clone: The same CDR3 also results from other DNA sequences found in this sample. The CDR3 DNA is TGTGCCAGCTCAACAGACAGGGCCTCCTACGAGCAGTACTTC. Amino acids: CASSTDRASYEQYF. The chain couples TRBV18 to TRBJ2-7, with TRBD1 matching over 7 bases. CDR1 and CDR2 from the germline V gene are KGHSH and LQKENI. With 5 bases clipped from V and 0 bases from J, the junction kept 4 bases outside the gene matches. This CDR3 is 14 amino acids long.

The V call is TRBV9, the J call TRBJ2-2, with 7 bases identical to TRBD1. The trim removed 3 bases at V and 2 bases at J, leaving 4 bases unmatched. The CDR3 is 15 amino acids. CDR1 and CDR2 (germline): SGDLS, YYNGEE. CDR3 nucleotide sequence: TGTGCCAGCAGCGGCCGGGACAGAAACACCGGGGAGCTGTTTTTT. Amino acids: CASSGRDRNTGELFF.

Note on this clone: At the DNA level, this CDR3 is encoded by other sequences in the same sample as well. The CDR3 reads CASSLAGGNEKLFF. For the CDR3, the DNA is TGCGCCAGCAGCTTGGCCGGGGGGAATGAAAAACTGTTTTTT. This chain joins TRBV5-1 and TRBJ1-4; tentative D call: TRBD1 (5 bases). CDR3 length: 14 residues. The germline V gene has CDR1 SGHRS and CDR2 YFSETQ. The germline V and J ends were trimmed by 0 bases and 5 bases, with 8 bases remaining between them. Filled out from reference TRBV5-1 and TRBJ1-4, the complete variable domain reads KAGVTQTPRYLIKTRGQQVTLSCSPISGHRSVSWYQQTPGQGLQFLFEYFSETQRNKGNFPGRFSGRQFSNSRSEMNVSTLELGDSALYLCASSLAGGNEKLFFGSGTQLSVL.

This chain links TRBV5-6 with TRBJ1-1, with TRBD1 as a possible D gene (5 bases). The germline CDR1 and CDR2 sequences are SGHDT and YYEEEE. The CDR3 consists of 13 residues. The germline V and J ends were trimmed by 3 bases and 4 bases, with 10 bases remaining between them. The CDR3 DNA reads TGTGCCAGCAGCTCCGGACATCTCACTGAAGCTTTCTTT. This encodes CASSSGHLTEAFF.

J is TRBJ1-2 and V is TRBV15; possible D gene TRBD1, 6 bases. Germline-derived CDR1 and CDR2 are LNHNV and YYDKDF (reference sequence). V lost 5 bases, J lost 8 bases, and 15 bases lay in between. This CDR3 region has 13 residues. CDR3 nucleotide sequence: TGTGCCACCAGCCACCCGAACAGGGCCGGCTACACCTTC. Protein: CATSHPNRAGYTF.

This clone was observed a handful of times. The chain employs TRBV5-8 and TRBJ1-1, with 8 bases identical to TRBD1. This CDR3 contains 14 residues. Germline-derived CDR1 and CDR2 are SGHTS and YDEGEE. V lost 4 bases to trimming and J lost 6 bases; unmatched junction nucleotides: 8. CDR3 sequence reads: CASSNGQGIPEAFF. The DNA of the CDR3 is TGTGCCAGCAGCAACGGACAGGGTATCCCTGAAGCTTTCTTT.

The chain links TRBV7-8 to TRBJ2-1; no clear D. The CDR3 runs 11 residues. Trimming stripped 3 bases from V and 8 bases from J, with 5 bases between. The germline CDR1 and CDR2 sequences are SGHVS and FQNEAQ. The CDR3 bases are TGTGCCAGCAGCTTTTTAGATGAGCAGTTCTTC. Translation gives CASSFLDEQFF.

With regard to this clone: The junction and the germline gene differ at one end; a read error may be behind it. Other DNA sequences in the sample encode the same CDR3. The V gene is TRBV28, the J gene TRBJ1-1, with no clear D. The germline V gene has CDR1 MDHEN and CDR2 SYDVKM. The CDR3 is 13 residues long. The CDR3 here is CASSSFGEVSAFF. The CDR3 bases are TGTGCTAGCAGCTCTTTTGGTGAGGTGAGCGCTTTCTTT.

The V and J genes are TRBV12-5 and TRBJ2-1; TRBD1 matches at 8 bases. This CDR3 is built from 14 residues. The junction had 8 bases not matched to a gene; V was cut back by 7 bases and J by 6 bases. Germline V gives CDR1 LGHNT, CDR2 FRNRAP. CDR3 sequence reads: CASARGQGANEQFF. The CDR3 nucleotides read TGTGCTAGTGCAAGAGGGCAGGGGGCCAATGAGCAGTTCTTC.

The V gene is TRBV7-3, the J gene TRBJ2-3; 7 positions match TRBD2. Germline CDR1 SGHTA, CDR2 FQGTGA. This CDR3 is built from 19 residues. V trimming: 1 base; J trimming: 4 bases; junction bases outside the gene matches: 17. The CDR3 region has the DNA TGTGCCAGCAGCTTAAGGGTCTGGGGGGGAGGGCCCCGCCCAGATACGCAGTATTTT. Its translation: CASSLRVWGGGPRPDTQYF. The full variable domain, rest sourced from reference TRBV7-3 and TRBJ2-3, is GAGVSQTPSNKVTEKGKYVELRCDPISGHTALYWYRQSLGQGPEFLIYFQGTGAADDSGLPNDRFFAVRPEGSVSTLKIQRTERGDSAVYLCASSLRVWGGGPRPDTQYFGPGTRLTVL.

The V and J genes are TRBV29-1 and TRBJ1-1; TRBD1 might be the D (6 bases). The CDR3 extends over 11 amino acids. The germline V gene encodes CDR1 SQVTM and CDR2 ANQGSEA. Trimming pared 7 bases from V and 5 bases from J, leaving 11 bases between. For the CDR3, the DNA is TGCAGCGCTACAGGGCGTACTGAAGCTTTCTTT. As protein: CSATGRTEAFF.

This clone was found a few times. The CDR3 DNA sequence: TGTGCCAGCAGCCCCGGACTAGCGTCAGATACGCAGTATTTT. Residues: CASSPGLASDTQYF. V usage is TRBV6-5 and J usage is TRBJ2-3; 9 bases map to TRBD2. Trimming at V came to 6 bases and at J to 4 bases, leaving 5 bases not matched to a gene. In germline, CDR1 is MNHEY, CDR2 SVGAGI. The CDR3 has 14 amino acids.

Written as DNA, the CDR3 is TGCAGCGTTGAGGGTAGCGGGAGGGCCCGGGGAGAGACCCAGTACTTC. Protein product: CSVEGSGRARGETQYF. The chain links TRBV29-1 to TRBJ2-5; 11 bases map to TRBD2. The J segment lost 4 bases and the V segment lost 3 bases, leaving 10 bases of the junction unmatched. The CDR3 is 16 residues long. Germline loops: CDR1 SQVTM, CDR2 ANQGSEA.

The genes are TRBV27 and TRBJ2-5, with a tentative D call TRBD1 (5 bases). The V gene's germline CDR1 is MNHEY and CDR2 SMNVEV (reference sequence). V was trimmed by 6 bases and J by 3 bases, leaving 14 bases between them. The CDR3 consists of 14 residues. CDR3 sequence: CASSKQVMEETQYF. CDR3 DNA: TGTGCCAGCAGCAAACAGGTGATGGAAGAGACCCAGTACTTC.

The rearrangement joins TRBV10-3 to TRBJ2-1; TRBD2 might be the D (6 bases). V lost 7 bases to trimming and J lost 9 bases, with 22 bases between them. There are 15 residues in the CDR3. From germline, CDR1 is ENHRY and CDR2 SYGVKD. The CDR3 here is CAITNSGGGSTEQFF. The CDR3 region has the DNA TGTGCCATCACAAACTCTGGGGGAGGTAGTACTGAGCAGTTCTTC.

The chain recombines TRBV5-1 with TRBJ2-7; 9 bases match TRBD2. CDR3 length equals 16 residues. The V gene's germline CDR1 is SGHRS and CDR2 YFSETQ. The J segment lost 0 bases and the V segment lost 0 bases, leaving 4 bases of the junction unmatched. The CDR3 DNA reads TGCGCCAGCAGCTTGGGGGCGGGAGGGGGCTCCTACGAGCAGTACTTC. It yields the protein CASSLGAGGGSYEQYF.

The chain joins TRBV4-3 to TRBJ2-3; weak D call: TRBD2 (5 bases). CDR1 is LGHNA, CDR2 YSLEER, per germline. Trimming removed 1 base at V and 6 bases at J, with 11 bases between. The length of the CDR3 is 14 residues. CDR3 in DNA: TGCGCCAGCAGCCAAGCAAGCGGCCCTGATACGCAGTATTTT. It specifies CASSQASGPDTQYF.

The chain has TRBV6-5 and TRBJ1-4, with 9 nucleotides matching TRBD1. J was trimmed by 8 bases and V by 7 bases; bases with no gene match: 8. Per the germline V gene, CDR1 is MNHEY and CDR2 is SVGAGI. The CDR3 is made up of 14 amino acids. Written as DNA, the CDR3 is TGTGCCAGCACCGGGACAGGGAGAAGAGAAAAACTGTTTTTT. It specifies CASTGTGRREKLFF.

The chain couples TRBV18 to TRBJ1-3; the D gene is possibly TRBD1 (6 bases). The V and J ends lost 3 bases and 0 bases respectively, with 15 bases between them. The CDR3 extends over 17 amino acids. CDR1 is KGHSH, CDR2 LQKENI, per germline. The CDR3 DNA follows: TGTGCCAGCTCACCCCTAAGGACAGCCAGCTCTGGAAACACCATATATTTT. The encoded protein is CASSPLRTASSGNTIYF.

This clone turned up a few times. The chain's CDR3 is CASSLGDRVPGELFF. CDR3 DNA: TGCGCCAGCAGCTTGGGGGACAGGGTTCCCGGGGAGCTGTTTTTT. This rearrangement joins TRBV5-1 to TRBJ2-2; 9 bases line up with TRBD1. The CDR3 spans 15 residues. Trimming at V came to 0 bases and at J to 6 bases, leaving 3 bases not matched to a gene. Germline CDR1 SGHRS, CDR2 YFSETQ.

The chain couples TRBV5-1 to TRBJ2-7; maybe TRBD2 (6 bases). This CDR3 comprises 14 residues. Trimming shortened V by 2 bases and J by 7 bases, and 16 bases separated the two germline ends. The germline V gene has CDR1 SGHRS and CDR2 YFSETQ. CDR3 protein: CASSFRLVRQEQYF. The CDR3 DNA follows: TGCGCCAGCAGCTTCAGACTAGTCAGACAAGAGCAGTACTTC.

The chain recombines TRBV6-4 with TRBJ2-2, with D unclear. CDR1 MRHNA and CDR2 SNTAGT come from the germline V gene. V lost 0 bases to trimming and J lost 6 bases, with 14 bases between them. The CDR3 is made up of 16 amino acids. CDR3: CASSDSVLLAPGELFF. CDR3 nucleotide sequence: TGTGCCAGCAGTGACTCAGTGCTCTTAGCACCCGGGGAGCTGTTTTTT.